Shown below are 5 T cell receptor beta chains from a single sample sequenced in a study of blood T cell repertoires in COVID-19. Clones were read by immunoSEQ multiplex PCR, and TCRdb kept only the in-frame ones, dropping some. The repertoire holds fewer than 150,000 clones, with approximately 80% as singletons. Sequenced material: PBMCs or T cells enriched from blood (not recorded which). Receptor source: a middle-aged man in a cohort exposed to, infected with or recovered from COVID-19 (not recorded which).

The V and J genes are TRBV24-1 and TRBJ1-4; D is perhaps TRBD1 (5 bases). Trimming left V 1 base short and J 4 bases short, with 12 bases between. Per germline, CDR1 KGHDR and CDR2 SFDVKD. The CDR3 length is 16 residues. The CDR3 coding sequence is TGTGCCACCAGTGATTTCCAACAGGCAGGTAATGAAAAACTGTTTTTT. It translates to CATSDFQQAGNEKLFF.

This chain joins TRBV2 and TRBJ2-7; a weak D match, TRBD1 (6 bases). V was pared by 11 bases and J by 4 bases, with 12 bases between. CDR3 length equals 11 residues. Germline V gene sequence: CDR1 SNHLY, CDR2 FYNNEI. CDR3 sequence: CAVRTVYEQYF. The CDR3 bases are TGTGCCGTCCGGACAGTTTACGAGCAGTACTTC.

The CDR3 protein is CASSLAYVSFGTNTGELFF. CDR3 DNA: TGTGCCAGCAGCTTAGCCTATGTCAGCTTCGGGACTAACACCGGGGAGCTGTTTTTT. V is TRBV11-1 and J is TRBJ2-2, with D maybe TRBD2 (6 bases). Germline loops: CDR1 SGHAT, CDR2 FQDESV (reference sequence). The V and J ends lost 0 bases and 2 bases respectively, with 19 bases between them. The CDR3 runs 19 residues.

This sequence joins TRBV7-3 and TRBJ2-1; 7 bases are shared with TRBD2. CDR1 is SGHTA and CDR2 is FQGTGA in the germline V gene. This CDR3 contains 16 residues. V shed 0 bases, J shed 0 bases, and the junction held 2 bases outside the gene matches. The chain's CDR3 is CASSLTTSSSYNEQFF. In DNA, the CDR3 is TGTGCCAGCAGCTTAACGACTAGCAGCTCCTACAATGAGCAGTTCTTC. The complete variable domain, with remaining parts taken from reference TRBV7-3 and TRBJ2-1, reads GAGVSQTPSNKVTEKGKYVELRCDPISGHTALYWYRQSLGQGPEFLIYFQGTGAADDSGLPNDRFFAVRPEGSVSTLKIQRTERGDSAVYLCASSLTTSSSYNEQFFGPGTRLTVL.

The chain employs TRBV24-1 and TRBJ1-4, with a tentative D call TRBD1 (5 bases). The CDR3 is made up of 18 amino acids. CDR1 and CDR2 from the germline V gene are KGHDR and SFDVKD. The V end lost 5 bases, the J end lost 5 bases, and 23 bases lay between the germline ends. The DNA for the CDR3 is TGTGCCACCAGTGGCCCACCATGGACAAGACTTATAAATGAAAAACTGTTTTTT. Encoded protein: CATSGPPWTRLINEKLFF.